This TCR beta chain was recovered during a study of blood T cell repertoires in COVID-19. In the study overall: The study drew acute and convalescent COVID-19 samples from the United States, Italy and Spain. PBMCs, B-cell-depleted T cells, or T cells were the source of the cDNA or gDNA that made up the material.

The method was immunoSEQ multiplex PCR; TCRdb's version includes in-frame clones alone and lacks a portion of them. The sample lists around 300,000 clones; around 89% were seen once. The CDR3 extends over 13 amino acids. Trimming removed 5 bases at V and 7 bases at J, with 14 bases between. CDR1 is MNHEY and CDR2 is SMNVEV in the germline V gene (reference sequence). This clone was seen a handful of times. J is TRBJ1-2 and V is TRBV27; D might be TRBD1 (6 bases). The source material was peripheral blood. The TCR comes from a woman in her forties or fifties with active or convalescent COVID-19. This chain's CDR3 is CASSVARGFGYTF. The CDR3 DNA reads TGTGCCAGCAGTGTAGCCAGGGGATTTGGCTACACCTTC.